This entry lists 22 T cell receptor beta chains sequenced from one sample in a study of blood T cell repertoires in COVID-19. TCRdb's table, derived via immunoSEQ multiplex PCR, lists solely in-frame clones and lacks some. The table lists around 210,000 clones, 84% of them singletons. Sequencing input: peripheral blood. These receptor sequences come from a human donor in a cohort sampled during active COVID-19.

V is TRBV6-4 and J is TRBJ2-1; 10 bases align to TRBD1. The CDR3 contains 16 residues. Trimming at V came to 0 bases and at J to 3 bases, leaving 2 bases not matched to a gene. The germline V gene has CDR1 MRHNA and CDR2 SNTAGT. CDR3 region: CASSDSGTGDYNEQFF. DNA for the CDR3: TGTGCCAGCAGTGACTCGGGGACAGGGGACTACAATGAGCAGTTCTTC.

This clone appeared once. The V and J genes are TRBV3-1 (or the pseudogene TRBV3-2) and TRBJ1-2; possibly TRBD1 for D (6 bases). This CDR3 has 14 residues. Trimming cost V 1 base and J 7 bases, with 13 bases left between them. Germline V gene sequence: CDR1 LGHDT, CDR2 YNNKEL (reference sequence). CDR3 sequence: CASSQAQGLSGYTF. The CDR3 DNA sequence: TGTGCCAGCAGCCAAGCCCAGGGGTTGAGTGGCTACACCTTC.

The CDR3 is CASSLETSGSYEQYF. CDR3 bases: TGTGCCAGCAGCTTAGAAACTAGCGGGAGCTACGAGCAGTACTTC. The chain uses TRBV7-8 and TRBJ2-7; 11 bases are a match to TRBD2. CDR1 is SGHVS, CDR2 FQNEAQ, per germline. Trimming cost V 1 base and J 3 bases; bases outside gene matches: 2. The CDR3 extends over 15 amino acids.

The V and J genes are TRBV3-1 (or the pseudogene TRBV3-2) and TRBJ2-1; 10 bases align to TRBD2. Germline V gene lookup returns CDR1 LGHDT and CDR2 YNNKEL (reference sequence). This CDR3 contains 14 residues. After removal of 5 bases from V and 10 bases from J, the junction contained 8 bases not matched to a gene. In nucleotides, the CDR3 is TGTGCCAGCAGCAAAGCGGGAGGGCCAGGGGAGCAGTTCTTC. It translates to CASSKAGGPGEQFF.

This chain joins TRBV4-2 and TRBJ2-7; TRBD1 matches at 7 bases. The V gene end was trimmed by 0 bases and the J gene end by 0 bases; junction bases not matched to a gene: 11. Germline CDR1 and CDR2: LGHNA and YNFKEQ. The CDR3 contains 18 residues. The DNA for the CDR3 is TGTGCCAGCAGCCAAGATTGGACCCTGGGACAGAACTCCTACGAGCAGTACTTC. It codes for CASSQDWTLGQNSYEQYF.

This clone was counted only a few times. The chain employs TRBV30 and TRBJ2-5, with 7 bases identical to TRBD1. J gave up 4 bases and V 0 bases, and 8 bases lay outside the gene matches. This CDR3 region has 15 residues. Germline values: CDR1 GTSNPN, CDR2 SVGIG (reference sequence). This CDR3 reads CAWSVWTGRRETQYF. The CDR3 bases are TGTGCCTGGAGTGTGTGGACAGGCCGTCGAGAGACCCAGTACTTC.

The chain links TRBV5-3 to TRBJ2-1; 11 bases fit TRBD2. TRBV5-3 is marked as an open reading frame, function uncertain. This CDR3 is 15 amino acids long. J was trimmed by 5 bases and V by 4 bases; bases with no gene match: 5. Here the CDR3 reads CARSRLAGNHNEQFF. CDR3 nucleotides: TGTGCCAGAAGCCGACTAGCGGGGAACCACAATGAGCAGTTCTTC.

The CDR3 DNA reads as TGTGCCAGCAGCCAGGGACTAGCGGTCTCCTACAATGAGCAGTTCTTC. Its protein is CASSQGLAVSYNEQFF. V usage is TRBV3-1 (or the pseudogene TRBV3-2) and J usage is TRBJ2-1, with 11 bases that match TRBD2. There are 16 residues in the CDR3. V was pared by 3 bases and J by 0 bases, with 1 base of the junction left unmatched. In germline, CDR1 is LGHDT, CDR2 YNNKEL (reference sequence).

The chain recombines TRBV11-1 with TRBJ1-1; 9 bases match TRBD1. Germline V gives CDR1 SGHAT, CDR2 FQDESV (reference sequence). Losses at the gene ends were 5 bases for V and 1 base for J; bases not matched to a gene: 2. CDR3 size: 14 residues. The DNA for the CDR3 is TGTGCCAGCAGCCTGGGACAGGGGAACACTGAAGCTTTCTTT. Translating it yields CASSLGQGNTEAFF.

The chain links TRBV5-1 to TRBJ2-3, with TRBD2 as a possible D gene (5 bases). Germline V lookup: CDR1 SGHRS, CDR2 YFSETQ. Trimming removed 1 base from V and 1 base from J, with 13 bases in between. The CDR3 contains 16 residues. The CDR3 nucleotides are TGCGCCAGCAGCTTGTGGCAGCGGACTCGCACAGATACGCAGTATTTT. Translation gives CASSLWQRTRTDTQYF.

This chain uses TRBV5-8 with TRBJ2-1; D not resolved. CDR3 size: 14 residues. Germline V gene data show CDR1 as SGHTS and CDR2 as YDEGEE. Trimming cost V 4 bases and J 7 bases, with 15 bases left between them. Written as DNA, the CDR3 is TGTGCCAGCAGCCCTTATCGGAGTAGGAATGAGCAGTTCTTC. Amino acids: CASSPYRSRNEQFF. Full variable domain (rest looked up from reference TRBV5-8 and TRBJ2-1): EAGVTQSPTHLIKTRGQQATLRCSPISGHTSVYWYQQALGLGLQFLLWYDEGEERNRGNFPPRFSGRQFPNYSSELNVNALELEDSALYLCASSPYRSRNEQFFGPGTRLTVL.

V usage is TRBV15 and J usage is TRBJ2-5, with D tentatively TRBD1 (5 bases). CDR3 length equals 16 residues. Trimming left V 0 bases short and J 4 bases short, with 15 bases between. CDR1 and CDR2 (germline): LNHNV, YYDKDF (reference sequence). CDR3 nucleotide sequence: TGTGCCACCAGCAGAGATGGGCAGGGAATGCGAGAGACCCAGTACTTC. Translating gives CATSRDGQGMRETQYF.

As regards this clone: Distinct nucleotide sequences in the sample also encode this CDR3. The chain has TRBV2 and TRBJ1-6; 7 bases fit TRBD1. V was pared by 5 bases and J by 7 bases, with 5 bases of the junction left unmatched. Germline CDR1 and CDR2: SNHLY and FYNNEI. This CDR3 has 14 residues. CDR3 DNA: TGTGCCAGCAGTCGACAGGGATCGAATTCACCCCTCCACTTT. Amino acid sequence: CASSRQGSNSPLHF. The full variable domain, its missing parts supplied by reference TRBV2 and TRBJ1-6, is EPEVTQTPSHQVTQMGQEVILRCVPISNHLYFYWYRQILGQKVEFLVSFYNNEISEKSEIFDDQFSVERPDGSNFTLKIRSTKLEDSAMYFCASSRQGSNSPLHFGNGTRLTVT.

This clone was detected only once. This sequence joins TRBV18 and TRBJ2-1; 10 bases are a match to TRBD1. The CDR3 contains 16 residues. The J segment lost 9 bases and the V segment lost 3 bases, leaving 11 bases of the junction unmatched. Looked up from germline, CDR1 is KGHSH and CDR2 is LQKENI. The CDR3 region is CASSPSGTGVWFEQFF. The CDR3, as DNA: TGTGCCAGCTCACCGTCCGGGACAGGGGTTTGGTTTGAGCAGTTCTTC.

The CDR3 sequence: CASSFEPDQPQHF. The CDR3 DNA sequence: TGTGCCAGCAGCTTCGAACCAGATCAGCCCCAGCATTTT. The V call is TRBV7-9, the J call TRBJ1-5, with D uncertain. The germline V gene has CDR1 SEHNR and CDR2 FQNEAQ (reference sequence). The CDR3 is made up of 13 amino acids. V was clipped by 3 bases and J by 5 bases, with 8 bases between them.

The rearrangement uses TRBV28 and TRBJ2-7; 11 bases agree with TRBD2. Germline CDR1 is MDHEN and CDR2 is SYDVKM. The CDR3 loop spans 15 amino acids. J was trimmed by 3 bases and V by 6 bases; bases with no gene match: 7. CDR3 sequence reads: CASRMTSGIVYEQYF. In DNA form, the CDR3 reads TGTGCCAGCAGGATGACTAGCGGGATAGTCTACGAGCAGTACTTC.

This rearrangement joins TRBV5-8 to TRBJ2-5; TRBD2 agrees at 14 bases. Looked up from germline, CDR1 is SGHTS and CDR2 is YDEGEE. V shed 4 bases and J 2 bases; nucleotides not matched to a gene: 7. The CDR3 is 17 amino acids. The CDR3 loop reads CASSPGLAGGSQETQYF. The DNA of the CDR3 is TGTGCCAGCAGCCCAGGACTAGCGGGAGGCTCTCAAGAGACCCAGTACTTC.

The CDR3 nucleotides are TGTGCCATCAAATCGAGGGATAGACGGGTCACCGGGGAGCTGTTTTTT. It translates to CAIKSRDRRVTGELFF. The chain recombines TRBV10-3 with TRBJ2-2; D is perhaps TRBD2 (5 bases). Trimming removed 7 bases at V and 4 bases at J, with 19 bases between. Germline values: CDR1 ENHRY, CDR2 SYGVKD. This CDR3 region has 16 residues.

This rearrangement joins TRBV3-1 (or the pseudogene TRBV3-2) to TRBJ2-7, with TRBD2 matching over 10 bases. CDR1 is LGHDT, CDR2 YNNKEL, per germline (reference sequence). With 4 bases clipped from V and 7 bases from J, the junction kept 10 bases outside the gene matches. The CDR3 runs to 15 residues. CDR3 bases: TGTGCCAGCAGCCGCCTGACTAGCGGGCCGTGGGAGCAGTACTTC. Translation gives CASSRLTSGPWEQYF.

CDR3: CASSDEGAGQPQHF. The DNA of the CDR3 is TGTGCCAGCAGTGACGAAGGGGCTGGTCAGCCCCAGCATTTT. V is TRBV2 and J is TRBJ1-5, with D perhaps TRBD1 (5 bases). This CDR3 spans 14 amino acids. CDR1 is SNHLY, CDR2 FYNNEI, per germline. The ends were cut back, 3 bases at V and 6 bases at J, with 12 bases in the middle.

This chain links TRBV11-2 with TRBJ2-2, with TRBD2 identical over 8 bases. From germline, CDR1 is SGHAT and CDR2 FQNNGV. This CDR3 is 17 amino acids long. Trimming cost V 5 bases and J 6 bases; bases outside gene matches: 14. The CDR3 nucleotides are TGTGCCAGCAGCAGCCGCGACCAGCGGGAGAAGCCCGGGGAGCTGTTTTTT. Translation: CASSSRDQREKPGELFF.

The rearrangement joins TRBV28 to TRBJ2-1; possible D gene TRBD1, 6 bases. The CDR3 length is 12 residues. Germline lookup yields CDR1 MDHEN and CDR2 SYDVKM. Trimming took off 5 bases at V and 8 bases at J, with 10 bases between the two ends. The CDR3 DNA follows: TGTGCCAGCAGTCCAAGGACAGATGAGCAGTTCTTC. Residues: CASSPRTDEQFF.